Presented here are 21 T cell receptor beta chains from one specimen sequenced in a study of shared clonotypes between healthy human individuals. TCRdb's table, derived via immunoSEQ multiplex PCR, lists solely in-frame clones and lacks some. Among some 1,900,000 clones listed, just under 95% were seen once. Naivety among CD8 cells was defined by CD45RO negativity and positive CCR7 selection, thereby excluding terminally differentiated effector memory CD45RA+ cells. Sequences were obtained from naive CD8+ T cells sorted from blood. The receptors shown here come from a man aged 18 to 35 in good health.

CDR3 in amino acids: CASSPPILVVGSYNEQFF. CDR3 nucleotide sequence: TGTGCCAGCTCACCACCGATCTTGGTAGTAGGCTCCTACAATGAGCAGTTCTTC. The V and J genes are TRBV18 and TRBJ2-1; no definite D call. The V and J ends lost 0 bases and 0 bases respectively, with 15 bases between them. Germline CDR1 and CDR2: KGHSH and LQKENI. This CDR3 region has 18 residues.

The chain combines TRBV10-1 with TRBJ1-5; a possible D gene is TRBD1 (5 bases). Germline CDR1 WNHNN, CDR2 SYGVQD (reference sequence). V was pared by 0 bases and J by 9 bases, with 12 bases between. The CDR3 loop spans 14 amino acids. This CDR3 is CASSESGPLGPQHF. CDR3 nucleotides: TGCGCCAGCAGTGAGTCGGGGCCTCTGGGGCCCCAGCATTTT.

This chain uses TRBV9 with TRBJ2-1; a possible D gene is TRBD2 (6 bases). V dropped 3 bases and J dropped 6 bases, with 10 bases sitting between them. In germline, CDR1 is SGDLS, CDR2 YYNGEE. The CDR3 consists of 13 residues. In nucleotides, the CDR3 is TGTGCCAGCAGCGACGGGGGAGGCAATGAGCAGTTCTTC. This sequence encodes CASSDGGGNEQFF.

This rearrangement joins TRBV7-2 to TRBJ1-6; D not certain. The CDR3 extends over 13 amino acids. V was shortened by 6 bases and J by 11 bases, with 14 bases between the two germline ends. Germline assignment: CDR1 SGHTA and CDR2 FQGNSA. The CDR3 here is CASSPVRGAPLHF. The CDR3 nucleotides read TGTGCCAGCAGTCCTGTGAGAGGCGCACCCCTCCACTTT.

This clone has only one observation. The chain is built from TRBV5-6 and TRBJ1-5; perhaps TRBD1 as D (5 bases). V was cut by 1 base and J by 2 bases, with 10 bases left in between. The germline gives CDR1 SGHDT, CDR2 YYEEEE. The CDR3 loop spans 15 amino acids. This CDR3 reads CASSLRTRGNQPQHF. CDR3 DNA sequence: TGTGCCAGCAGCTTGAGGACACGGGGCAATCAGCCCCAGCATTTT.

The chain carries TRBV27 and TRBJ2-1; 9 bases are shared with TRBD2. Germline assignment: CDR1 MNHEY and CDR2 SMNVEV (reference sequence). The CDR3 spans 13 residues. V was pared by 4 bases and J by 9 bases, with 4 bases of the junction left unmatched. The CDR3 is CASSWGLAVEQFF. In nucleotides, the CDR3 is TGTGCCAGCAGTTGGGGACTAGCTGTTGAGCAGTTCTTC.

This chain links TRBV6-5 with TRBJ2-7; 9 nucleotides line up with TRBD2. After removal of 6 bases from V and 6 bases from J, the junction contained 12 bases not matched to a gene. Germline loops: CDR1 MNHEY, CDR2 SVGAGI. The CDR3 extends over 15 amino acids. The CDR3 DNA is TGTGCCAGCAGCCGATTGCGGGAGGGGTTTGGCGAGCAGTACTTC. It codes for CASSRLREGFGEQYF.

V usage is TRBV6-6 and J usage is TRBJ2-5; 13 nucleotides line up with TRBD2. The CDR3 consists of 15 residues. In germline, CDR1 is MNHNY, CDR2 SVGAGI (reference sequence). With V trimmed by 2 bases and J by 5 bases, 2 bases remained unmatched. As DNA, the CDR3 is TGTGCCAGCAGTTACACTAGCGGGGGGGTCGAGACCCAGTACTTC. This encodes CASSYTSGGVETQYF.

The V call is TRBV29-1, the J call TRBJ2-7, with 10 bases lining up with TRBD1. J was trimmed by 0 bases and V by 1 base; bases with no gene match: 9. The CDR3 consists of 17 residues. Germline CDR1 is SQVTM and CDR2 is ANQGSEA. The CDR3 DNA sequence: TGCAGCGTTGAAGCCGTCGGGACAGGGGTTAACTCCTACGAGCAGTACTTC. Residues: CSVEAVGTGVNSYEQYF.

The chain employs TRBV27 and TRBJ2-7; 8 bases map to TRBD1. With V trimmed by 3 bases and J by 0 bases, 4 bases remained unmatched. The CDR3 has 15 amino acids. Germline V gives CDR1 MNHEY, CDR2 SMNVEV (reference sequence). DNA of the CDR3: TGTGCCAGCAGTTTTCTCACAGGGGGCTCCTACGAGCAGTACTTC. It yields the protein CASSFLTGGSYEQYF.

V is TRBV9 and J is TRBJ1-5; D gene ambiguous. The CDR3 length is 13 residues. CDR1 and CDR2 (germline): SGDLS, YYNGEE. Trimming removed 2 bases from V and 0 bases from J, with 3 bases in between. The CDR3 is CASSVYSNQPQHF. The CDR3 bases are TGTGCCAGCAGCGTTTATAGCAATCAGCCCCAGCATTTT.

This clone was seen just once. The chain employs TRBV13 and TRBJ1-1; D may be TRBD1 (6 bases). Germline loops: CDR1 PRHDT, CDR2 FYEKMQ (reference sequence). The CDR3 consists of 15 residues. Trimming shortened V by 2 bases and J by 2 bases, and 12 bases separated the two germline ends. The CDR3 bases are TGTGCCAGCAGCTTATTGGGGGGACAAAACACTGAAGCTTTCTTT. This translates into CASSLLGGQNTEAFF.

This clone was seen just once. The genes are TRBV4-1 and TRBJ2-7, with TRBD1 identical over 9 bases. CDR1 is MGHRA and CDR2 is YSYEKL in the germline V gene. Trimming cost V 2 bases and J 5 bases; bases outside gene matches: 7. The length of the CDR3 is 15 residues. CDR3 in DNA: TGCGCCAGCAGCCAACGGACAGGGGATCTGCACGAGCAGTACTTC. Its protein is CASSQRTGDLHEQYF.

V is TRBV7-3 and J is TRBJ2-7; no definite D call. CDR1 is SGHTA and CDR2 is FQGTGA in the germline V gene. V was shortened by 2 bases and J by 5 bases, with 10 bases between the two germline ends. The length of the CDR3 is 13 residues. CDR3 protein: CASSLHTQDEQYF. Here the CDR3 DNA reads TGTGCCAGCAGCTTACACACGCAGGACGAGCAGTACTTC.

This chain connects TRBV5-1 to TRBJ2-5; D is undetermined. Germline lookup yields CDR1 SGHRS and CDR2 YFSETQ. The CDR3 has 16 amino acids. V gave up 8 bases and J gave up 6 bases, with 26 bases separating them. The CDR3 region has the DNA TGCGCCAGAAGGTCGGAGTCGCACCTTCCAAGAAAGACCCAGTACTTC. Translated: CARRSESHLPRKTQYF.

J is TRBJ2-7 and V is TRBV4-1, with D possibly TRBD2 on 5 matching bases. Germline V lookup: CDR1 MGHRA, CDR2 YSYEKL. The CDR3 is 17 amino acids. Trimming cost V 1 base and J 0 bases, with 16 bases left between them. CDR3 coding DNA: TGCGCCAGCAGCCAAGCGACTTCCTTGGGGAGCTCCTACGAGCAGTACTTC. It yields the protein CASSQATSLGSSYEQYF.

V is TRBV9 and J is TRBJ2-1; D gene uncertain. The CDR3 is 12 amino acids. The V end was cut by 4 bases, the J end by 8 bases, with 10 bases between. Germline CDR1 reads SGDLS; CDR2 reads YYNGEE. The CDR3 protein is CASSPRYDEQFF. The CDR3 DNA reads TGTGCCAGCAGCCCCCGTTATGATGAGCAGTTCTTC.

The rearrangement uses TRBV9 and TRBJ1-1; tentative D call: TRBD1 (5 bases). The CDR3 has 15 amino acids. Germline V gene lookup returns CDR1 SGDLS and CDR2 YYNGEE. V was shortened by 4 bases and J by 4 bases, with 17 bases between the two germline ends. DNA of the CDR3: TGTGCCAGCAGCCCGGGGTCCGGGGGGGGCACTGAAGCTTTCTTT. Its translation is CASSPGSGGGTEAFF.

V and J are TRBV28 and TRBJ2-5; TRBD2 matches at 7 bases. Germline values: CDR1 MDHEN, CDR2 SYDVKM. Trimming cost V 7 bases and J 4 bases; bases outside gene matches: 6. This CDR3 has 13 residues. The CDR3 sequence: CASISGAGETQYF. The CDR3 coding sequence is TGTGCCAGCATAAGCGGGGCGGGAGAGACCCAGTACTTC.

This clone was picked up one time. The chain couples TRBV30 to TRBJ1-4, with TRBD1 matching over 10 bases. V shed 8 bases and J 7 bases; nucleotides not matched to a gene: 7. Germline CDR1 reads GTSNPN; CDR2 reads SVGIG (reference sequence). The CDR3 runs 13 residues. The CDR3 DNA is TGTGCCGGGTGGACAGGGGGAGGTGAAAAACTGTTTTTT. It yields the protein CAGWTGGGEKLFF.

In its sample, this clone was seen once. J is TRBJ1-2 and V is TRBV9, with D hard to call. Trimming shortened V by 0 bases and J by 5 bases, and 5 bases separated the two germline ends. The CDR3 consists of 12 residues. Germline V gene sequence: CDR1 SGDLS, CDR2 YYNGEE. The CDR3 protein is CASSVGLYGYTF. The DNA for the CDR3 is TGTGCCAGCAGCGTAGGACTGTATGGCTACACCTTC. The whole variable domain, filled in from reference TRBV9 and TRBJ1-2, reads DSGVTQTPKHLITATGQRVTLRCSPRSGDLSVYWYQQSLDQGLQFLIQYYNGEERAKGNILERFSAQQFPDLHSELNLSSLELGDSALYFCASSVGLYGYTFGSGTRLTVV.